This TCR beta chain comes out of a study of blood T cell repertoires in COVID-19. At the level of the study: Material from acute and convalescent COVID-19 was sourced from the United States, Italy and Spain. PBMCs, B-cell-depleted T cells, or T cells provided the cDNA or gDNA that made up the material.

Germline trimming cut 4 bases from V and 8 bases from J; bases unmatched to any gene: 10. The CDR3 spans 15 residues. From germline, CDR1 is LGHDT and CDR2 YNNKEL (reference sequence). Authors' analysis steps: From reference gene primer amplification, estimates of nucleated cell counts were derived. Method: immunoSEQ multiplex PCR; TCRdb's copy keeps in-frame clones and lacks some. D and trimming come from the DNA, and the V and J calls and clone size come from that table. The sample includes 40,000 to 45,000 clones, approximately 91% of them seen just once. This chain uses TRBV3-1 (or the pseudogene TRBV3-2) with TRBJ2-1; TRBD2 matches at 8 bases. The source material was peripheral blood. The TCR was taken from a man aged 50-60 years with active COVID-19. The chain's CDR3 is CASSPEGLVFDEQFF. The CDR3 DNA reads TGTGCCAGCAGCCCAGAGGGACTAGTGTTCGATGAGCAGTTCTTC.